Below are 30 T cell receptor beta chains sequenced from a single sample in a study of T cell repertoires in cytomegalovirus infection. TCRdb analysed the reads with MiXCR anew, one entry per CDR3 protein. The sample has hundreds of thousands of distinct CDR3 sequences; around 30% are singletons. The antigens of these receptors remain unknown. Material: cultured PBMCs, obtained from culture after CMV antigen stimulation. These receptors were obtained from a human donor in good health (CMV status not recorded). Some clones in this sample may be carry-over from other donors' samples.

A few counts support this clonotype. This chain links TRBV5-6 with TRBJ2-1; the D gene could be TRBD1 or TRBD2 (5 bases each). The CDR3 has 18 amino acids. Trimming took off 4 bases at V and 5 bases at J, with 25 bases between the two ends. Germline V lookup: CDR1 SGHDT, CDR2 YYEEEE. The CDR3 is CASSVRLFRVQGDNEQFF. The CDR3 nucleotides read TGTGCCAGCAGCGTCAGACTATTCAGGGTACAAGGTGACAATGAGCAGTTCTTC. The full variable domain, in which reference TRBV5-6 and TRBJ2-1 provide the parts outside the CDR3, is DAGVTQSPTHLIKTRGQQVTLRCSPKSGHDTVSWYQQALGQGPQFIFQYYEEEERQRGNFPDRFSGHQFPNYSSELNVNALLLGDSALYLCASSVRLFRVQGDNEQFFGPGTRLTVL.

This clonotype was recorded a few times. This chain connects TRBV29-1 to TRBJ2-3, with 9 bases that match TRBD2. J lost 6 bases, V lost 6 bases, and 7 bases had no gene match. Germline loops: CDR1 SQVTM, CDR2 ANQGSEA. The CDR3 loop spans 13 amino acids. CDR3 loop: CSVDSGRRDTQYF. The CDR3 coding sequence is TGCAGCGTCGATAGCGGGAGAAGGGATACGCAGTATTTT.

The chain joins TRBV12-5 to TRBJ1-1; D call uncertain. CDR1 is LGHNT and CDR2 is FRNRAP in the germline V gene. CDR3 length: 13 amino acids. V was cut by 2 bases and J by 1 base, with 5 bases left in between. CDR3 residues: CASGLTENTEAFF. In DNA form, the CDR3 reads TGTGCTAGTGGTTTGACGGAGAACACTGAAGCTTTCTTT. The whole variable domain, filled in from reference TRBV12-5 and TRBJ1-1, reads DARVTQTPRHKVTEMGQEVTMRCQPILGHNTVFWYRQTMMQGLELLAYFRNRAPLDDSGMPKDRFSAEMPDATLATLKIQPSEPRDSAVYFCASGLTENTEAFFGQGTRLTVV.

For the CDR3, the DNA is TGTGCCATCAGTCCCACCAGGGGGATGAACACTGAAGCTTTCTTT. Translating it yields CAISPTRGMNTEAFF. This chain links TRBV10-3 with TRBJ1-1, with 7 bases matching TRBD1. V dropped 5 bases and J dropped 0; count of bases not matched to a gene: 6. CDR1 ENHRY and CDR2 SYGVKD come from the germline V gene. The CDR3 sequence is 15 residues long.

The J gene is TRBJ2-1, the V gene TRBV6-6; D perhaps matches TRBD1 (6 bases). Germline CDR1 is MNHNY and CDR2 is SVGAGI (reference sequence). V was clipped by 2 bases and J by 7 bases, with 9 bases between them. The CDR3 covers 13 residues. CDR3 sequence reads: CASSYTGRNEQFF. In nucleotides, the CDR3 is TGTGCCAGCAGTTACACAGGGCGGAATGAGCAGTTCTTC.

The rearrangement joins TRBV11-2 to TRBJ2-7; 8 bases are a match to TRBD2. The CDR3 extends over 14 amino acids. Unmatched junction bases numbered 12, after V lost 11 bases and J lost 3 bases. Germline lookup yields CDR1 SGHAT and CDR2 FQNNGV. CDR3 nucleotide sequence: TGTGCCTCAGGCGGGGGGTCCTCCAACTACGAGCAGTACTTC. It is translated as CASGGGSSNYEQYF.

This clonotype was seen only a few times. V is TRBV28 and J is TRBJ1-1; 7 nucleotides align to TRBD1. The J segment lost 3 bases and the V segment lost 5 bases, leaving 3 bases of the junction unmatched. The CDR3 contains 13 residues. The germline V gene has CDR1 MDHEN and CDR2 SYDVKM. The CDR3 nucleotides read TGTGCCAGCAGTCAGGGGGTGTACACTGAAGCTTTCTTT. This gives the protein CASSQGVYTEAFF.

V usage is TRBV20-1 and J usage is TRBJ2-7; TRBD2 matches 9 bases. CDR1 is DFQATT, CDR2 SNEGSKA, per germline (reference sequence). CDR3 size: 15 residues. V trimming: 0 bases; J trimming: 3 bases; junction bases outside the gene matches: 6. For the CDR3, the DNA is TGCAGTGCTAGAGAATCAGCGGGGGGCTACTACGAGCAGTACTTC. Translation: CSARESAGGYYEQYF.

This clonotype appeared a single time. The chain employs TRBV27 and TRBJ1-2; D possibly corresponds to TRBD1 (6 bases). The V gene lost 5 bases and the J gene lost 2 bases, with 18 bases spanning the gap. The CDR3 loop spans 16 amino acids. Germline V gene data show CDR1 as MNHEY and CDR2 as SMNVEV (reference sequence). CDR3 bases: TGTGCCAGCAGTACACTGTCAGGGGCTCCGAACTATGGCTACACCTTC. This sequence encodes CASSTLSGAPNYGYTF.

Written as DNA, the CDR3 is TGTGCCAGCAGTGAAGGACTAGCGGGAGTTCGGACGTACGAGCAGTACTTC. Translation gives CASSEGLAGVRTYEQYF. The gene calls are TRBV2 and TRBJ2-7; 12 bases map to TRBD2. Germline V gene data show CDR1 as SNHLY and CDR2 as FYNNEI. Losses at the gene ends were 1 base for V and 4 bases for J; bases not matched to a gene: 8. The CDR3 sequence is 17 residues long.

The V gene is TRBV20-1, the J gene TRBJ1-1, with D possibly being TRBD1 (6 bases). The germline CDR1 and CDR2 sequences are DFQATT and SNEGSKA (reference sequence). Trimming left V 0 bases short and J 1 base short, with 12 bases between. CDR3 length: 15 residues. The CDR3 region has the DNA TGCAGTGCTAGAGATCGGAGGGGGGAGAACACTGAAGCTTTCTTT. Translating gives CSARDRRGENTEAFF.

This clonotype was seen more than once but under ten times. The V and J genes are TRBV7-2 and TRBJ2-7; D remains ambiguous. Per germline, CDR1 SGHTA and CDR2 FQGNSA. V was cut by 2 bases and J by 0 bases, with 14 bases left in between. The CDR3 loop spans 16 amino acids. CDR3 DNA: TGTGCCAGCAGCTTAACCGGGTGGTCAGACTCCTACGAGCAGTACTTC. It yields the protein CASSLTGWSDSYEQYF.

This clonotype was recorded many times. The chain recombines TRBV7-2 with TRBJ2-5, with 8 bases identical to TRBD1. The J segment lost 3 bases and the V segment lost 4 bases, leaving 4 bases of the junction unmatched. This CDR3 is built from 14 residues. Germline CDR1 SGHTA, CDR2 FQGNSA. The DNA for the CDR3 is TGTGCCAGCAGCTCAAACAGGGGGAAAGAGACCCAGTACTTC. Translation: CASSSNRGKETQYF.

This clonotype appeared a few times. The rearrangement uses TRBV20-1 and TRBJ1-1, with TRBD1 as a possible D gene (5 bases). V was pared by 6 bases and J by 10 bases, with 15 bases between. Looked up from germline, CDR1 is DFQATT and CDR2 is SNEGSKA (reference sequence). This CDR3 has 11 residues. The CDR3 is CSARGTVAAFF. Written as DNA, the CDR3 is TGCAGTGCCCGCGGGACTGTAGCAGCTTTCTTT.

Ten or more counts support this clonotype. The J gene is TRBJ2-7, the V gene TRBV7-2; 10 bases fit TRBD2. This CDR3 has 15 amino acids. Germline V gene data show CDR1 as SGHTA and CDR2 as FQGNSA. The V segment lost 5 bases and the J segment 2 bases; nucleotides outside the gene matches: 6. CDR3 residues: CASSATSGDTYEQYF. DNA of the CDR3: TGTGCCAGCAGCGCAACTAGCGGGGACACCTACGAGCAGTACTTC.

This clonotype was recorded at least ten times. The rearrangement joins TRBV7-6 to TRBJ2-3; D not certain. V shed 3 bases and J shed 4 bases, with 11 bases lying between them. Germline V gene data show CDR1 as SGHVS and CDR2 as FNYEAQ. The CDR3 length is 14 residues. The chain's CDR3 is CASSLTRPADTQYF. The CDR3 coding sequence is TGTGCCAGCAGCTTGACCAGGCCGGCAGATACGCAGTATTTT.

This chain connects TRBV27 to TRBJ1-2; D perhaps matches TRBD1 (5 bases). V was cut by 4 bases and J by 8 bases, with 20 bases left in between. Germline V gene sequence: CDR1 MNHEY, CDR2 SMNVEV (reference sequence). The length of the CDR3 is 15 residues. As DNA, the CDR3 is TGTGCCAGCAGTTGGACCTGGGAGGGGATCGGAGGCTACACCTTC. As protein: CASSWTWEGIGGYTF.

The chain has TRBV6-1 and TRBJ1-1, with D maybe TRBD1 (5 bases). Per germline, CDR1 MNHNS and CDR2 SASEGT. V was pared by 5 bases and J by 7 bases, with 17 bases between. This CDR3 has 14 amino acids. The CDR3 nucleotides are TGTGCCAGCAGTATTTACGCAGGGTCGTATGAAGCTTTCTTT. This gives the protein CASSIYAGSYEAFF.

V and J are TRBV4-2 and TRBJ2-1, with TRBD2 identical over 11 bases. This CDR3 spans 16 amino acids. Germline values: CDR1 LGHNA, CDR2 YNFKEQ. After removal of 1 base from V and 9 bases from J, the junction contained 8 bases not matched to a gene. This CDR3 is CASSQGGSGGAGEQFF. CDR3 nucleotide sequence: TGTGCCAGCAGCCAAGGGGGTAGCGGGGGGGCGGGTGAGCAGTTCTTC.

This clonotype was counted a few times. The chain links TRBV7-2 to TRBJ2-7; D perhaps matches TRBD2 (5 bases). Germline CDR1 and CDR2: SGHTA and FQGNSA. The length of the CDR3 is 11 residues. The V gene lost 5 bases and the J gene lost 13 bases, with 15 bases spanning the gap. The chain's CDR3 is CASSPGIGGYF. The DNA of the CDR3 is TGTGCCAGCAGCCCCGGTATAGGAGGATACTTC.

The chain is built from TRBV10-3 and TRBJ1-2; 8 bases match TRBD1. Per germline, CDR1 ENHRY and CDR2 SYGVKD. The CDR3 extends over 15 amino acids. J was trimmed by 5 bases and V by 6 bases; bases with no gene match: 11. For the CDR3, the DNA is TGTGCCATCAGAGGACAGGGCCTAGGGAATTATGGCTACACCTTC. Its translation: CAIRGQGLGNYGYTF.

This clonotype appeared a few times. V gene TRBV4-2 combines with J gene TRBJ1-6; D unresolved. Germline CDR1 is LGHNA and CDR2 is YNFKEQ. With 0 bases removed from V and 9 bases from J, the gap between germline ends came to 9 bases. The CDR3 has 14 residues. DNA for the CDR3: TGTGCCAGCAGCCAAGAAGTTCTCGGTTCACCCCTCCACTTT. This encodes CASSQEVLGSPLHF.

The gene calls are TRBV10-3 and TRBJ2-7, with TRBD2 matching 7 bases. Unmatched junction bases numbered 6, after V lost 0 bases and J lost 4 bases. The germline CDR1 and CDR2 sequences are ENHRY and SYGVKD. This CDR3 has 15 residues. CDR3 nucleotide sequence: TGTGCCATCAGTGAGTCCCGGCTAGCGGCTTACGAGCAGTACTTC. Its protein is CAISESRLAAYEQYF.

This clonotype was counted between two and nine times. The chain combines TRBV25-1 with TRBJ1-4; no reliable D call. This CDR3 region has 16 residues. CDR1 MGHDK and CDR2 SYGVNS come from the germline V gene. Trimming cost V 5 bases and J 0 bases, with 13 bases left between them. The chain's CDR3 is CASSSTQAPTNEKLFF. Written as DNA, the CDR3 is TGTGCCAGCAGTTCGACTCAGGCGCCAACTAATGAAAAACTGTTTTTT.

The genes are TRBV29-1 and TRBJ1-2, with 9 bases fitting TRBD1. This CDR3 has 13 amino acids. Germline V gives CDR1 SQVTM, CDR2 ANQGSEA. V lost 6 bases to trimming and J lost 6 bases; unmatched junction nucleotides: 8. CDR3 coding DNA: TGCAGCGTCGGGGGACAGGGATTCAATGGCTACACCTTC. It is translated as CSVGGQGFNGYTF.

V gene TRBV7-9 combines with J gene TRBJ2-1; the match to TRBD1 covers 9 bases. The V gene's germline CDR1 is SEHNR and CDR2 FQNEAQ (reference sequence). The CDR3 is made up of 16 amino acids. Germline trimming cut 4 bases from V and 8 bases from J; bases unmatched to any gene: 12. This CDR3 is CASSSPGGQGLDEQFF. The CDR3, as DNA: TGTGCCAGCAGCTCACCGGGAGGACAGGGGCTAGATGAGCAGTTCTTC. The full variable domain, in which reference TRBV7-9 and TRBJ2-1 provide the parts outside the CDR3, is DTGVSQNPRHKITKRGQNVTFRCDPISEHNRLYWYRQTLGQGPEFLTYFQNEAQLEKSRLLSDRFSAERPKGSFSTLEIQRTEQGDSAMYLCASSSPGGQGLDEQFFGPGTRLTVL.

The sample holds many counts of this clonotype. V and J are TRBV7-2 and TRBJ2-7; 14 bases map to TRBD2. The CDR3 covers 15 residues. V lost 4 bases and J lost 2; bases outside the gene matches: 1. Per the germline V gene, CDR1 is SGHTA and CDR2 is FQGNSA. Here the CDR3 reads CASSSTSGGAYEQYF. CDR3 in DNA: TGTGCCAGCAGCTCGACTAGCGGGGGGGCCTACGAGCAGTACTTC.

The chain uses TRBV20-1 and TRBJ1-5; D ambiguous. There are 13 residues in the CDR3. Trimming left V 0 bases short and J 7 bases short, with 10 bases between. The germline CDR1 and CDR2 sequences are DFQATT and SNEGSKA (reference sequence). CDR3 DNA: TGCAGTGCTAGAGACAGTTTTTCGCAGCCCCAGCATTTT. Translating it yields CSARDSFSQPQHF.

This clonotype has only one observation. The V gene is TRBV6-6, the J gene TRBJ2-7; perhaps TRBD2 as D (5 bases). Germline CDR1 and CDR2: MNHNY and SVGAGI (reference sequence). V was shortened by 5 bases and J by 2 bases, with 13 bases between the two germline ends. This CDR3 has 14 amino acids. The CDR3 DNA sequence: TGTGCCAGCAGTGAGGGAACAAGCACCTACGAGCAGTACTTC. Translation gives CASSEGTSTYEQYF.

The rearrangement links TRBV6-1 to TRBJ2-5, with D perhaps TRBD1 or TRBD2 (7 bases each). V lost 2 bases and J lost 5, with 18 bases in between. This CDR3 has 16 amino acids. Germline CDR1 MNHNS, CDR2 SASEGT. In nucleotides, the CDR3 is TGTGCCAGCAGTGAAAGGGGGAGGGGGCGCGGGGAGACCCAGTACTTC. This gives the protein CASSERGRGRGETQYF.